One sample yielded the 11 T cell receptor beta chains listed below, sequenced in a study of cytomegalovirus exposure and HLA in healthy donors. Primers: 60 Vbeta forward and 13 Jbeta reverse. Assay: immunoSEQ multiplex PCR; the TCRdb copy retains only in-frame clones and omits some. Among roughly 230,000 clones, about nine tenths were seen once, and the ten largest hold around 1.7%. Sequences were obtained from PBMCs. The receptors shown here come from a girl aged 2-9 years in good health and CMV-seronegative.

V gene TRBV5-4 combines with J gene TRBJ1-1; TRBD1 aligns across 12 bases. The ends lost 4 bases at V and 4 bases at J; junction bases unmatched: 8. Germline V gene data show CDR1 as SGHNT and CDR2 as YYREEE (reference sequence). The CDR3 loop spans 16 amino acids. CDR3 in amino acids: CASSAQPGQGATEAFF. CDR3 in DNA: TGTGCCAGCAGCGCCCAGCCGGGACAGGGGGCCACTGAAGCTTTCTTT.

J is TRBJ2-1 and V is TRBV5-4; TRBD2 matches at 9 bases. The germline V gene encodes CDR1 SGHNT and CDR2 YYREEE (reference sequence). CDR3 length equals 16 residues. Trimming at V came to 3 bases and at J to 0 bases, leaving 4 bases not matched to a gene. The CDR3 DNA is TGTGCCAGCAGCTGGGGACTAGCCGGCTCCTACAATGAGCAGTTCTTC. Protein sequence: CASSWGLAGSYNEQFF.

The chain recombines TRBV7-6 with TRBJ2-1, with D possibly matching TRBD1 (5 bases). This CDR3 has 13 amino acids. The germline V gene encodes CDR1 SGHVS and CDR2 FNYEAQ. The V gene lost 1 base and the J gene lost 6 bases, with 7 bases spanning the gap. CDR3 bases: TGTGCCAGCAGCTTAGGGCAGGGCAATGAGCAGTTCTTC. Its translation: CASSLGQGNEQFF.

The chain couples TRBV18 to TRBJ2-3; D unresolved. Germline assignment: CDR1 KGHSH and CDR2 LQKENI. CDR3 size: 17 residues. The V and J ends lost 1 base and 2 bases respectively, with 16 bases between them. CDR3 loop: CASSPLVPWALTDTQYF. CDR3 nucleotides: TGTGCCAGCTCACCACTTGTCCCCTGGGCTCTCACAGATACGCAGTATTTT.

The gene calls are TRBV10-2 and TRBJ2-1; 7 bases are shared with TRBD2. Germline V lookup: CDR1 WSHSY, CDR2 SAAADI. V gave up 8 bases and J gave up 10 bases; unmatched junction bases: 11. The CDR3 contains 13 residues. As DNA, the CDR3 is TGCGCCAGCGGGGGGACTACCCAGCGGGAGCAGTTCTTC. Encoded protein: CASGGTTQREQFF.

Note on this clone: At one boundary the junction diverges from the germline segment, which might be a read error. The CDR3 DNA reads as TGTGCCAGCTCAACACCGGGGCTAGGCGCCAATGAGCAGTTCTTC. Its protein product is CASSTPGLGANEQFF. The chain uses TRBV18 and TRBJ2-1; D tentatively fits TRBD1 or TRBD2 (5 bases each). The length of the CDR3 is 15 residues. Germline CDR1 KGHSH, CDR2 LQKENI.

CDR3 loop: CASSDRSPGEKLFF. CDR3 nucleotides: TGTGCCAGCAGTGATAGAAGCCCAGGTGAAAAACTGTTTTTT. The J gene is TRBJ1-4, the V gene TRBV2; D gene unclear. Germline lookup yields CDR1 SNHLY and CDR2 FYNNEI. The germline V and J ends were trimmed by 3 bases and 7 bases, with 12 bases remaining between them. The CDR3 is 14 residues long.

This chain uses TRBV7-3 with TRBJ1-2, with D tentatively TRBD1 (5 bases). Per the germline V gene, CDR1 is SGHTA and CDR2 is FQGTGA. Between the trimmed V and J ends, which lost 10 bases and 8 bases, there was a span of 17 bases. This CDR3 is 12 amino acids long. This CDR3 reads CAIGGVKDGYTF. In DNA, the CDR3 is TGTGCCATCGGGGGGGTAAAGGACGGCTACACCTTC.

The chain recombines TRBV5-1 with TRBJ2-3, with TRBD2 matching 12 bases. Per germline, CDR1 SGHRS and CDR2 YFSETQ. V lost 4 bases and J lost 1; bases outside the gene matches: 10. The CDR3 is 18 residues long. CDR3 sequence (DNA): TGCGCCAGCAGCGTAGGGCTAGCGGGGGGGCCAGGCACAGATACGCAGTATTTT. Its protein product is CASSVGLAGGPGTDTQYF.

This clone was seen more than once but under ten times. The CDR3 spells CASSFPRDRLSYEQYF. The CDR3 coding sequence is TGTGCCAGCAGTTTCCCAAGGGACAGGTTGTCCTACGAGCAGTACTTC. V usage is TRBV27 and J usage is TRBJ2-7; TRBD1 aligns across 8 bases. The V gene end was trimmed by 3 bases and the J gene end by 1 base; junction bases not matched to a gene: 8. This CDR3 region has 16 residues. CDR1 and CDR2 from the germline V gene are MNHEY and SMNVEV (reference sequence).

V is TRBV7-6 and J is TRBJ2-5, with D possibly being TRBD1 (5 bases). Germline-derived CDR1 and CDR2 are SGHVS and FNYEAQ. The CDR3 loop spans 14 amino acids. V was cut by 5 bases and J by 3 bases, with 13 bases left in between. CDR3 bases: TGTGCCAGCAGCAGGGGTGAAGATGAAGAGACCCAGTACTTC. It yields the protein CASSRGEDEETQYF.